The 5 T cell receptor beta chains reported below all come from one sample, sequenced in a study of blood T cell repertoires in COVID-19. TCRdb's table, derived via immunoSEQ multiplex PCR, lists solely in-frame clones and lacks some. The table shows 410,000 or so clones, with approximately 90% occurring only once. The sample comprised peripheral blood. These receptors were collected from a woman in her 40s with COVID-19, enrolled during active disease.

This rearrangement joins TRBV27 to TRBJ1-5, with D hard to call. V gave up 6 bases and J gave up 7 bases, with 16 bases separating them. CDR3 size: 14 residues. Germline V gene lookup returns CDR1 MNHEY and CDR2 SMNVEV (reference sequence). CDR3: CASRAGVPLQPQHF. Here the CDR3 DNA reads TGTGCCAGCAGGGCCGGGGTTCCATTACAGCCCCAGCATTTT.

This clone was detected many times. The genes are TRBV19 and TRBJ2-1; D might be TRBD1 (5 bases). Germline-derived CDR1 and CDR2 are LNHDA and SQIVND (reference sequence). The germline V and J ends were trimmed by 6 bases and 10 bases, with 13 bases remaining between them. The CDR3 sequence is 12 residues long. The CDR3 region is CASSPQGVEQFF. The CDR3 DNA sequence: TGTGCCAGTAGCCCTCAGGGCGTCGAGCAGTTCTTC.

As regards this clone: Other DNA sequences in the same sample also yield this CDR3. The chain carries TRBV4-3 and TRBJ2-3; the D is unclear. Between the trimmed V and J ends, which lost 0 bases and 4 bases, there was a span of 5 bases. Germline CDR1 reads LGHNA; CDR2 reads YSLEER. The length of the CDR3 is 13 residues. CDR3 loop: CASSQDYSDTQYF. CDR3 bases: TGCGCCAGCAGCCAAGACTATTCAGATACGCAGTATTTT.

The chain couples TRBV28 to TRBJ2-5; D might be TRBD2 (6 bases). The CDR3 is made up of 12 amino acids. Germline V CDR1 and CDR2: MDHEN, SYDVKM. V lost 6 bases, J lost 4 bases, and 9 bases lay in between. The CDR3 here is CASRLAGETQYF. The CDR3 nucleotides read TGTGCCAGCAGACTAGCAGGAGAGACCCAGTACTTC.

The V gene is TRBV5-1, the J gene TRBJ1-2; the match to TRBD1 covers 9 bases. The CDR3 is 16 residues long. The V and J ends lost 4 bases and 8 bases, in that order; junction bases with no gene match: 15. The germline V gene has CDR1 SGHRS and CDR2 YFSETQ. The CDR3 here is CASSLATGTGYGGYTF. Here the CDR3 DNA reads TGCGCCAGCAGCCTGGCTACCGGGACAGGGTACGGCGGCTACACCTTC.